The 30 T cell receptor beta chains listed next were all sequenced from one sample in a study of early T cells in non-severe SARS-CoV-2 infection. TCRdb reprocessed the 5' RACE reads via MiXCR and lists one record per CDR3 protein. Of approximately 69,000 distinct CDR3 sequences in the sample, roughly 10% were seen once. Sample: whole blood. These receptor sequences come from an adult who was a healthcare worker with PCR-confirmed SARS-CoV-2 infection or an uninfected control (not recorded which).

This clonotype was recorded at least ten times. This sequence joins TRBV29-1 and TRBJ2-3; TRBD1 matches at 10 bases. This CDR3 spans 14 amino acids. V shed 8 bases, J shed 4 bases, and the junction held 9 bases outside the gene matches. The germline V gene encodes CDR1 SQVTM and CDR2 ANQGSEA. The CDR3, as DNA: TGCAGCCTTGGAGGGGGACAGGGGTCAGATACGCAGTATTTT. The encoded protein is CSLGGGQGSDTQYF.

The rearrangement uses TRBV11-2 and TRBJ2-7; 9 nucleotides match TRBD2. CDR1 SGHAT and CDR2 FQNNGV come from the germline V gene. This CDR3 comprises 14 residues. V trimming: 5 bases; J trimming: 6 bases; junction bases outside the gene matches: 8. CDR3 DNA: TGTGCCAGCAGCCCAACCGGGACTAGCTTCGAGCAGTACTTC. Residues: CASSPTGTSFEQYF.

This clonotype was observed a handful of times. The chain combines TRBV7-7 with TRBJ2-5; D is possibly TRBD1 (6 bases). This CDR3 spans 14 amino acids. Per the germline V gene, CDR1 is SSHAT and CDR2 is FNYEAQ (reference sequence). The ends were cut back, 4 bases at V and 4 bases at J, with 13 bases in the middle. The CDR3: CASSSGHQAETQYF. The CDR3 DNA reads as TGTGCCAGCAGCTCGGGACACCAGGCAGAGACCCAGTACTTC.

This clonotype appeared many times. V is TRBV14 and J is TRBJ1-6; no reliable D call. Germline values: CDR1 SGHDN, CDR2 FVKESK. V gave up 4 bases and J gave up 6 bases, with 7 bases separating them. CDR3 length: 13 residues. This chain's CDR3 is CASSLNTNSPLHF. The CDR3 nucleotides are TGTGCCAGCAGCCTCAATACTAATTCACCCCTCCACTTT. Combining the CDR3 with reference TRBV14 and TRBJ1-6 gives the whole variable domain EAGVTQFPSHSVIEKGQTVTLRCDPISGHDNLYWYRRVMGKEIKFLLHFVKESKQDESGMPNNRFLAERTGGTYSTLKVQPAELEDSGVYFCASSLNTNSPLHFGNGTRLTVT.

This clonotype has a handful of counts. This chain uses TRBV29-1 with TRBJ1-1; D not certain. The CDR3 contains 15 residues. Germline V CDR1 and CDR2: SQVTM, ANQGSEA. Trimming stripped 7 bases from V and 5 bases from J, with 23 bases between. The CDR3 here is CSAVGTGLRKTEAFF. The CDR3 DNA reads TGCAGCGCGGTGGGTACCGGCCTAAGGAAGACTGAAGCTTTCTTT.

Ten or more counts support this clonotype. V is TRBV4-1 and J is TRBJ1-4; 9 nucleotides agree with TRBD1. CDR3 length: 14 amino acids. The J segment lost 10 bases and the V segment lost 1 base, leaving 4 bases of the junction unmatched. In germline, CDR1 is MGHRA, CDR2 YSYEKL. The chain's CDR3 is CASSQGQGVGKLFF. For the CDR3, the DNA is TGCGCCAGCAGCCAAGGACAGGGGGTGGGAAAACTGTTTTTT.

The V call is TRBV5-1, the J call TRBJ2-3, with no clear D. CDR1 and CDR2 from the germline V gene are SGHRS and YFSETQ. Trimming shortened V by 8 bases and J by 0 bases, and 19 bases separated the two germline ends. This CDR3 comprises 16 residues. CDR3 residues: CASTTLDRPSTDTQYF. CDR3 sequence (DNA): TGCGCCAGTACCACCCTGGACCGCCCCAGCACAGATACGCAGTATTTT. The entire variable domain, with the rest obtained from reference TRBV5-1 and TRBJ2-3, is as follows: KAGVTQTPRYLIKTRGQQVTLSCSPISGHRSVSWYQQTPGQGLQFLFEYFSETQRNKGNFPGRFSGRQFSNSRSEMNVSTLELGDSALYLCASTTLDRPSTDTQYFGPGTRLTVL.

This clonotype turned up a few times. The CDR3 DNA reads TGTGCCATCAGCTTACAGCCCGTTGAAAAACTGTTTTTT. It is translated as CAISLQPVEKLFF. The V and J genes are TRBV10-3 and TRBJ1-4; D not certain. Looked up from germline, CDR1 is ENHRY and CDR2 is SYGVKD. Deletions cut 6 bases from V and 7 bases from J, with 12 bases between. The CDR3 covers 13 residues.

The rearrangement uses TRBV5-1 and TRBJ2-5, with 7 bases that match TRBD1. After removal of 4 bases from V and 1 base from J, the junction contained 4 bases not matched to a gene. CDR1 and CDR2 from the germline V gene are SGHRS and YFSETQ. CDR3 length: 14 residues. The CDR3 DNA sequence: TGCGCCAGCAGCACCGGGACAGCCCAAGAGACCCAGTACTTC. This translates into CASSTGTAQETQYF.

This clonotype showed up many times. DNA of the CDR3: TGTGCCAGTAGTGAGAGGGGTCGGTCCTACGAGCAGTACTTC. It translates to CASSERGRSYEQYF. V usage is TRBV19 and J usage is TRBJ2-7; D is possibly TRBD1 or TRBD2 (5 bases each). CDR1 and CDR2 from the germline V gene are LNHDA and SQIVND (reference sequence). Trimming removed 5 bases from V and 1 base from J, with 12 bases in between. This CDR3 has 14 amino acids.

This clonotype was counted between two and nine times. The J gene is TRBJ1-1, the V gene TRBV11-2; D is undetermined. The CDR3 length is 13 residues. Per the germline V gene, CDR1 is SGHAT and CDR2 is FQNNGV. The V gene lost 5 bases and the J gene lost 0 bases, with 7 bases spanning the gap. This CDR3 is CASSKYVNTEAFF. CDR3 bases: TGTGCCAGCAGCAAATATGTGAACACTGAAGCTTTCTTT.

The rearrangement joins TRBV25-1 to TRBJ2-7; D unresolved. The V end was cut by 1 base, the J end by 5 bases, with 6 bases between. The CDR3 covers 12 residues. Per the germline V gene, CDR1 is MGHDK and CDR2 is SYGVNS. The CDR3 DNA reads TGTGCCAGCAGTGAATGGGGTCACGAGCAGTACTTC. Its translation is CASSEWGHEQYF.

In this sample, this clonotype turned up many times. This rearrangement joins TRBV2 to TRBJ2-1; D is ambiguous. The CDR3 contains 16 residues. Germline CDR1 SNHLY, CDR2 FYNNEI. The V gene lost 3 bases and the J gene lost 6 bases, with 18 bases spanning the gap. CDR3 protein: CASSEGSQRISNEQFF. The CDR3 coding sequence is TGTGCCAGCAGTGAGGGATCCCAGAGGATTAGCAATGAGCAGTTCTTC.

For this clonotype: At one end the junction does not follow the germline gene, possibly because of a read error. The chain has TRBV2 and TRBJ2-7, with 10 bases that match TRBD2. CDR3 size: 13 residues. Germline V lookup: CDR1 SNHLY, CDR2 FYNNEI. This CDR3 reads CGSKLAGNYEQNF. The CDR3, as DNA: TGTGGCAGCAAACTAGCGGGGAACTACGAGCAGAACTTC.

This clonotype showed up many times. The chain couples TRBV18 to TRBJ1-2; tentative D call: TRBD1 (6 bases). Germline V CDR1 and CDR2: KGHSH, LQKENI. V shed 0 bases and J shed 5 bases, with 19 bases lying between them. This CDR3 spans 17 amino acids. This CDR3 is CASSPPNRQENHYGYTF. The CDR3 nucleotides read TGTGCCAGCTCACCACCGAACAGACAGGAAAACCATTATGGCTACACCTTC.

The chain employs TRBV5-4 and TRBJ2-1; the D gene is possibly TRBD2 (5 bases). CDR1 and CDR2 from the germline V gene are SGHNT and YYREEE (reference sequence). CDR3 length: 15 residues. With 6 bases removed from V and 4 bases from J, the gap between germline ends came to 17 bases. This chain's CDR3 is CASTTFSGDYNEQFF. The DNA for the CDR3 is TGTGCCAGCACCACCTTCTCCGGGGATTACAATGAGCAGTTCTTC.

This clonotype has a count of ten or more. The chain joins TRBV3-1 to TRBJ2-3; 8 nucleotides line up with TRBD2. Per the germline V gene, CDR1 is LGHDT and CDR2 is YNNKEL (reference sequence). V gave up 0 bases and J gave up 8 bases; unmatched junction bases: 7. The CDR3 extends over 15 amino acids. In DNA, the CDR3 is TGTGCCAGCAGCCAAGACGGAGCGGGAGAGCGTACGCAGTATTTT. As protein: CASSQDGAGERTQYF.

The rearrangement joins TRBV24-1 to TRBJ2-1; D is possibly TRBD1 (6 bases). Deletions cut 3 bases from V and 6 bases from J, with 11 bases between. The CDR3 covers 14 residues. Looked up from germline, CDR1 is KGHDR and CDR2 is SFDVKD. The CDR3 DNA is TGTGCCACCAGTGATCTCGACAGGTCCAATGAGCAGTTCTTC. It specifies CATSDLDRSNEQFF.

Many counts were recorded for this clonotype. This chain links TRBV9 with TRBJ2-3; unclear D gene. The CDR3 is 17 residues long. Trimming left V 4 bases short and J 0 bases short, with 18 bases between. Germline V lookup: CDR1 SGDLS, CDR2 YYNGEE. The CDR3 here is CASSIRAGPPSTDTQYF. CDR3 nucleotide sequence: TGTGCCAGCAGCATCCGGGCCGGACCTCCGAGCACAGATACGCAGTATTTT.

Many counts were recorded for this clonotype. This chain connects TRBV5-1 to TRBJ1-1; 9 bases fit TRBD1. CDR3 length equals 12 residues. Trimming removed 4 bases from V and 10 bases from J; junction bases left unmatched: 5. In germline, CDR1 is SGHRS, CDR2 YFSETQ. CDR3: CASSQDRGPAFF. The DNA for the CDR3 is TGCGCCAGCAGCCAGGACAGGGGTCCAGCTTTCTTT.

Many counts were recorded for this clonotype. The CDR3 coding sequence is TGTGCCAGCAACAGGGAGAGGGGAGCCCAGCATTTT. This gives the protein CASNRERGAQHF. The chain is built from TRBV2 and TRBJ1-5; tentatively, D is TRBD1 (6 bases). Germline CDR1 and CDR2: SNHLY and FYNNEI. The length of the CDR3 is 12 residues. Trimming removed 7 bases at V and 11 bases at J, with 15 bases between.

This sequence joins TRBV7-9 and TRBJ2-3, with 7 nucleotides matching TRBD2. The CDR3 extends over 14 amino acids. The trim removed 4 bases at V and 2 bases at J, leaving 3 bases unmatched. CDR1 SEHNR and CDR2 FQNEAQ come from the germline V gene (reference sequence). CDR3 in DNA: TGTGCCAGCAGCTCCCTAGCGGCCACAGATACGCAGTATTTT. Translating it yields CASSSLAATDTQYF. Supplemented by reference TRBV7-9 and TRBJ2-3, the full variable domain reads DTGVSQNPRHKITKRGQNVTFRCDPISEHNRLYWYRQTLGQGPEFLTYFQNEAQLEKSRLLSDRFSAERPKGSFSTLEIQRTEQGDSAMYLCASSSLAATDTQYFGPGTRLTVL.

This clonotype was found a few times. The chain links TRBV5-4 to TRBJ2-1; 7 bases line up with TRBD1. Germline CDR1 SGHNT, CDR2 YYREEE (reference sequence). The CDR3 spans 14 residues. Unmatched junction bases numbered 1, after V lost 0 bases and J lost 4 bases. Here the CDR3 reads CASSLEQGYNEQFF. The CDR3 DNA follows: TGTGCCAGCAGCTTGGAACAGGGGTACAATGAGCAGTTCTTC.

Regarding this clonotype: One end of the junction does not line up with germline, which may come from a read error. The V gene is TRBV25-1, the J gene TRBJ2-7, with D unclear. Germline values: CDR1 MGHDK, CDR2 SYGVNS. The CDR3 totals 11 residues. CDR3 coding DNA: TGTGTCAGCAGTGAATTTAACGAGCAGTACTTC. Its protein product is CVSSEFNEQYF.

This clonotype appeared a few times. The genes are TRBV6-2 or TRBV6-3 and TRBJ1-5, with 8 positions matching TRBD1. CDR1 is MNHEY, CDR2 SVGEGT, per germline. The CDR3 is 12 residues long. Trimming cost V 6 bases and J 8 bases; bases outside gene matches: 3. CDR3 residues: CASRTGGEPQHF. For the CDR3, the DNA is TGTGCCAGCAGAACAGGGGGGGAGCCCCAGCATTTT.

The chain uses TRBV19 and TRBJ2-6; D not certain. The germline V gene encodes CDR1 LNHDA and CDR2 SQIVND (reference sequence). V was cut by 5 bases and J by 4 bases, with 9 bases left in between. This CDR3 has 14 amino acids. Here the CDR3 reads CASSLPQGANVLTF. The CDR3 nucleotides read TGTGCCAGTAGTCTACCTCAAGGGGCCAACGTCCTGACTTTC.

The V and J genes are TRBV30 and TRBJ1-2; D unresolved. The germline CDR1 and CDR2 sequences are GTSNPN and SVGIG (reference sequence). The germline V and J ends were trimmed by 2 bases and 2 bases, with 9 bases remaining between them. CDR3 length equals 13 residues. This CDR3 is CAWSLSGNYGYTF. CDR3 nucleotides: TGTGCCTGGAGTTTATCGGGGAACTATGGCTACACCTTC.

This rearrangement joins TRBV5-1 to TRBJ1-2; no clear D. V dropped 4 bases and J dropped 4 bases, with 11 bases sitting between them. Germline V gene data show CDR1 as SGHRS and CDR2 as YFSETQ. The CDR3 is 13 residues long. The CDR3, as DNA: TGCGCCAGCAGCAAGGACCTACTCTATGGCTACACCTTC. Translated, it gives CASSKDLLYGYTF.

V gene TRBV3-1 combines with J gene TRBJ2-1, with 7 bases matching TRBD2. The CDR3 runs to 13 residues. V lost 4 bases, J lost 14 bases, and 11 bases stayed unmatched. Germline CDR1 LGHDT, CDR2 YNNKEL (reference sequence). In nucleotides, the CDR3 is TGTGCCAGCAGCCCGGGACCGGCGGGGGAGGAGTTCTTC. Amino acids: CASSPGPAGEEFF.

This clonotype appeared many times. In DNA form, the CDR3 reads TGTGCCAGCAGCTCGGGCTTTGCATCACCCCTCCACTTT. This codes for CASSSGFASPLHF. The chain employs TRBV7-3 and TRBJ1-6; D gene uncertain. Per the germline V gene, CDR1 is SGHTA and CDR2 is FQGTGA. The CDR3 loop spans 13 amino acids. Trimming shortened V by 4 bases and J by 10 bases, and 11 bases separated the two germline ends.